This T cell receptor beta chain was sequenced for a study of blood T cell repertoires in COVID-19. The germline V gene encodes CDR1 KGHSH and CDR2 LQKENI. With V trimmed by 3 bases and J by 4 bases, 8 bases remained unmatched. The CDR3 consists of 15 residues. The assay was immunoSEQ multiplex PCR, and TCRdb's table has in-frame clones only and misses some. This sample has hundreds of thousands of clones, with roughly four fifths found just once. Sequenced material: peripheral blood. The sequence came from a woman in her 50s who had recovered from COVID-19. The rearrangement uses TRBV18 and TRBJ2-7, with TRBD1 matching 8 bases. CDR3 residues: CASSPPSTGAYEQYF. The DNA for the CDR3 is TGTGCCAGCTCACCCCCCTCGACAGGGGCGTACGAGCAGTACTTC.